Listed below are T cell receptor beta chains from one sample, sequenced in a study of Ad26.COV2.S vaccination and SARS-CoV-2 variants. The assay was immunoSEQ multiplex PCR, and TCRdb's table has in-frame clones only and misses some. The profile covers 350,000 to 450,000 clones, with just over 90% appearing a single time and 3% to 5% taken by the ten largest. Material: peripheral blood, obtained after recovery from COVID-19. These receptors originate from a human donor who had recovered from COVID-19. The CDR3 runs from the conserved cysteine through the conserved F or W. Only part of the rows carry a size: once, few, many, or a class if the clone is expanded.

V: TRBV19; J: TRBJ1-3; size: .; CDR3: CASSPWGQGNTIYF
V: TRBV19; J: TRBJ1-5; size: .; CDR3: CASSIPQGFNQPQHF
V: TRBV20-1; J: TRBJ1-2; size: .; CDR3: CSASEGGGYYGYTF
V: TRBV5-6; J: TRBJ1-6; size: .; CDR3: CASSSWNRGIGSPLHF
V: TRBV7-8; J: TRBJ1-5; size: .; CDR3: CASSLANLGVTRDQPQHF
V: TRBV5-6; J: TRBJ2-2; size: .; CDR3: CASSLGIAGRTGELFF
V: TRBV18; J: TRBJ1-2; size: .; CDR3: CASSPVRSEGYTF
V: TRBV5-4; J: TRBJ2-2; size: .; CDR3: CASSSGQGNTGELFF
V: TRBV5-4; J: TRBJ2-1; size: .; CDR3: CASSFDKWGGSYNEQFF
V: TRBV7-9; J: TRBJ2-7; size: .; CDR3: CASSLMAQGPYEQYF
V: TRBV24-1; J: TRBJ1-5; size: .; CDR3: CATSGSLSNQPQHF
V: TRBV3-1/TRBV3-2; J: TRBJ2-1; size: .; CDR3: CASSQESSWDEQFF
V: TRBV19; J: TRBJ1-5; size: .; CDR3: CASSIDPGGIHQPQHF
V: TRBV4-2; J: TRBJ1-3; size: few; CDR3: CASSRPGQVRTIYF
V: TRBV6-4; J: TRBJ2-1; size: once; CDR3: CASSDLIQGDHNEQFF
V: TRBV21-1; J: TRBJ2-5; size: .; CDR3: CASRGSTGWETQYF
V: TRBV5-1; J: TRBJ1-2; size: once; CDR3: CASRGQPLSNYGYTF
V: TRBV15; J: TRBJ2-2; size: .; CDR3: CATSRGYRVGPNTGELFF
V: TRBV12-3/TRBV12-4; J: TRBJ2-1; size: .; CDR3: CASSSTGRNEQFF
V: TRBV6-5; J: TRBJ1-3; size: once; CDR3: CASSYQGVYGNTIYF
V: TRBV10-2; J: TRBJ1-5; size: .; CDR3: CASNQGPINQPQHF
V: TRBV25-1; J: TRBJ1-2; size: .; CDR3: CASSEILGSVQRYTF
V: TRBV5-5; J: TRBJ2-7; size: .; CDR3: CASSLRDTRYSYEQYF
V: TRBV20-1; J: TRBJ2-7; size: .; CDR3: CSASSPGWQYF
V: TRBV6-5; J: TRBJ2-3; size: .; CDR3: CASSYSQGGTDTQYF
V: TRBV3-1/TRBV3-2; J: TRBJ2-2; size: .; CDR3: CASSQDRVAGGPRTGELFF
V: TRBV29-1; J: TRBJ1-1; size: .; CDR3: CSVAGLGTEAFF
V: TRBV19; J: TRBJ2-2; size: .; CDR3: CASSMGTENTGELFF
V: TRBV27; J: TRBJ1-6; size: .; CDR3: CASSFGVKSPLHF
V: TRBV7-2; J: TRBJ2-3; size: .; CDR3: CASSLLSPGAYTQYF
V: TRBV14; J: TRBJ1-3; size: once; CDR3: CASSHGRGPGNTIYF
V: TRBV3-1/TRBV3-2; J: TRBJ1-2; size: once; CDR3: CASSPGQGVVGYTF
V: TRBV10-1; J: TRBJ2-7; size: .; CDR3: CASSGGLSYEQYF
V: TRBV6-6; J: TRBJ1-3; size: .; CDR3: CASSYLGRTSGNTIYF
V: TRBV5-1; J: TRBJ2-2; size: .; CDR3: CASSLRTGPDTGELFF
V: TRBV5-8; J: TRBJ2-7; size: .; CDR3: CASSLGGFYEQYF
V: TRBV15; J: TRBJ1-2; size: .; CDR3: CATSRELSDPSGGYTF
V: TRBV12-3/TRBV12-4; J: TRBJ1-2; size: .; CDR3: CASSQDRAGGYTF
V: TRBV6-2/TRBV6-3; J: TRBJ1-2; size: .; CDR3: CASSYSTGNYGYTF
V: TRBV5-4; J: TRBJ2-7; size: .; CDR3: CASRPVAGGYEQYF
V: TRBV7-8; J: TRBJ2-7; size: .; CDR3: CASSFSAKWRGEQYF
V: TRBV10-3; J: TRBJ2-1; size: .; CDR3: CAISLTGGAKSEQFF
V: TRBV3-1/TRBV3-2; J: TRBJ1-1; size: .; CDR3: CASSPSHQAASEAFF
V: TRBV5-6; J: TRBJ1-1; size: .; CDR3: CASSRTGRNTEAFF
V: TRBV12-3/TRBV12-4; J: TRBJ2-3; size: .; CDR3: CASSRADTQYF
V: TRBV5-4; J: TRBJ2-7; size: .; CDR3: CASSLGGAHHEQYF
V: TRBV11-2; J: TRBJ1-1; size: .; CDR3: CASSLLFRVDTEAFF
V: TRBV12-3/TRBV12-4; J: TRBJ1-2; size: .; CDR3: CATAQGQGNGYTF
V: TRBV5-1; J: TRBJ2-3; size: .; CDR3: CASSSGPSTDTQYF
V: TRBV9; J: TRBJ2-1; size: .; CDR3: CASSEELAGREQFF
V: TRBV10-1; J: TRBJ2-7; size: .; CDR3: CASSEGASGYEQYF
V: TRBV2; J: TRBJ2-7; size: .; CDR3: CASSGRDRGAEQYF
V: TRBV6-5; J: TRBJ1-6; size: .; CDR3: CASSYADRIQSPLHF
V: TRBV6-5; J: TRBJ2-7; size: .; CDR3: CASSYYRGGNEQYF
V: TRBV2; J: TRBJ1-2; size: once; CDR3: CASSELTNYGYTF
V: TRBV5-1; J: TRBJ2-7; size: .; CDR3: CASSVRDRDLDEQYF
V: TRBV5-8; J: TRBJ2-4; size: .; CDR3: CASSLGRAWDIQYF
V: TRBV6-6; J: TRBJ1-4; size: .; CDR3: CASSWDLNEKLFF